This paragraph reports one T cell receptor (beta chain). Its cognate antigen has yet to be identified. There are no base qualities to consult, and no much larger clone falls within one base. This specimen belongs to a study of beta chain features in type 1 diabetes (dated 2018 in TCRdb). In the study overall: Mean age, gender distribution, total cell number and subset yield did not differ between patients and healthy donors. Regulatory and stem cell-like memory subsets were isolated from only 8 patients and roughly 8 healthy donors, whereas naive and central memory subsets came from all 30 or so donors. In the study, recently diagnosed type 1 diabetes patients and matched healthy donors were compared on the TCRB repertoires of their sorted circulating CD4+ T cell subsets. Across all samples, about 110 million sorted cells were examined, and cell number per subset correlated strongly with RNA yield. Study-level results and caveats: Because cDNA rather than genomic DNA was sequenced, highly expressing activated cells could have been over-represented, although no difference in activation and CD3 levels was found between groups. The naive, central memory and regulatory TCRB repertoires appeared to resemble one another more closely among patients than among healthy donors. Because small numbers of individuals were included in the HLA sub-analyses, any influence of HLA type on TCRB rearrangement was left unresolved. At VDJ recombination sites, patients with type 1 diabetes made fewer insertions and deleted more nucleotides, a pattern implying thymic rearrangement abnormalities. In all four CD4+ subsets, TCRB CDR3 length was moderately but significantly shorter in type 1 diabetes patients. PCR might favor shorter templates, but patient and control samples were amplified and corrected together, so any skew would affect both groups equally.

A single peripheral blood draw of about 116 mL on average was collected from each donor into heparinised tubes. A BD FACSAria II was used to sort naive, central memory, regulatory and stem cell-like memory CD4+ T cells with a panel that included CD45RO, CCR7, CD25, CD127, CD95 and CD27. A purity above 98% was achieved for all sorted populations. PBMCs were separated immediately by Lymphoprep density gradient centrifugation and were stained directly, without being cultured. Samples were stained and sorted in pairs, with one healthy donor and one patient per experiment, so that batch effects were minimized. Taken from the germline V gene, the CDR1 and CDR2 loops are MGHRA and YSYEKL. The CDR3 numbers 17 residues from cysteine through phenylalanine. Of the read, only the CDR3 DNA is kept; its 51 bases are in frame from base 1. V gives up 1 base and J gives up 0 bases, and the segment between their germline ends measures 15 bases.

All of the isolated RNA was reverse transcribed with the High Capacity cDNA Reverse Transcription Kit, so expressed TCRB transcripts were sequenced. Naive, central memory and regulatory T cell samples underwent deep immunoSEQ sequencing, averaging about 3.3 million total reads per sample. After sorted cells were lysed in RLT buffer, RNA was extracted with DNase-treated RNeasy Micro or Mini kits, with the choice depending on cell number. Each cell subset was processed on its own to prevent cross-contamination, while patient and healthy donor samples were processed together. TCRB sequences were amplified from cDNA with the immunoSEQ multiplex PCR, producing 87-bp fragments spanning the CDR3 region. Sequencing of the amplicons was done on the Illumina HiSeq platform. Per the authors' processing: Synthetic template baselines were used to correct PCR bias computationally, reads within Hamming distance 2 were collapsed, and singletons that could not be merged were discarded. Reads were aligned against IMGT to assign V, D and J genes, CDR3 length and insertions or deletions at six rearrangement sites. Clonotype counts were normalized to sorted cell number within each subset before computing true diversity and Gini coefficients with the tcR R package. The overlap coefficient, calculated on TCRB nucleotide sequences, was used to quantify repertoire sharing. Out-of-frame TCRB sequences from naive cells were analyzed as a proxy for the pre-selection repertoire. The immuneACCESS repertoire file appears here via TCRdb, limited to in-frame rearrangements. These files lack a portion of the clones; in checked studies, under half of the deficit traces to unresolved V genes, and the cause of the others is not known. For V, J and clone size, that table is used; D and trimming come from the DNA. The sample table records 620,000 or so clones; roughly 16% of these occur just once. 0.093% of the sample is taken by the ten largest.

The sample consisted of naive CD4+ T cells from blood. Read against the paper, the sample's cell subset or site label means: true naive CD4+ T cells. The clonotype comes from a man younger than 35 in good health. The chain is encoded by TRBV4-1 joined to TRBJ1-1, and perhaps TRBD1 as D gene, on 5 matching bases. The DNA is TGCGCCAGCAGCCAAGGAAGACACAGGAGATTGAACACTGAAGCTTTCTTT. Its product reads: CASSQGRHRRLNTEAFF.